A selection of T cell receptor beta chains follows, all from one sample in a study of cytomegalovirus exposure and HLA in healthy donors. The protocol was immunoSEQ multiplex PCR, while the TCRdb copy is restricted to in-frame clones and leaves out a portion. Altogether about 200,000 clones are present, around 85% being singletons, with the ten largest covering 0.2% to 0.25%. The source material was PBMCs. The origin of the receptors is a girl aged 2 to 9 in good health and CMV-seronegative. Both conserved end residues are part of each CDR3. Each record gives: J gene, D gene, clone size, V gene, CDR3 DNA, CDR3 protein. A D gene is named only where the DNA matches it firmly. A row's size may be missing; if present it is once, few, many or a size class.

J gene: TRBJ2-3; D gene: .; clone size: .; V gene: TRBV5-5; CDR3 DNA: TGTGCCAGCAGCCACGGGGGACCTTCGGCAGATACGCAGTATTTT; CDR3 protein: CASSHGGPSADTQYF
J gene: TRBJ2-7; D gene: .; clone size: .; V gene: TRBV29-1; CDR3 DNA: TGCAGCGTTGAGTGGGCAGGGGAATACGAGCAGTACTTC; CDR3 protein: CSVEWAGEYEQYF
J gene: TRBJ1-2; D gene: .; clone size: .; V gene: TRBV18; CDR3 DNA: TGTGCCAGCCACCGGTGGGAGAATAATGGCTACACCTTC; CDR3 protein: CASHRWENNGYTF
J gene: TRBJ2-3; D gene: TRBD2; clone size: .; V gene: TRBV4-1; CDR3 DNA: TGCGCCAGCAGCCTCCCAGGGCTAGCGGGTCTCGACACAGATACGCAGTATTTT; CDR3 protein: CASSLPGLAGLDTDTQYF
J gene: TRBJ1-2; D gene: .; clone size: .; V gene: TRBV9; CDR3 DNA: TGTGCCAGCAGCGTAGATAGCAGTCCCAACTATGGCTACACCTTC; CDR3 protein: CASSVDSSPNYGYTF
J gene: TRBJ1-1; D gene: .; clone size: .; V gene: TRBV7-8; CDR3 DNA: TGTGCCAGCAGCTTAACGGGGGTTACTGAAGCTTTCTTT; CDR3 protein: CASSLTGVTEAFF
J gene: TRBJ1-2; D gene: TRBD1; clone size: once; V gene: TRBV6-5; CDR3 DNA: TGTGCCAGCAGTTACTCGACCAGGGGGCTCTATGGCTACACCTTC; CDR3 protein: CASSYSTRGLYGYTF
J gene: TRBJ2-3; D gene: TRBD1; clone size: .; V gene: TRBV27; CDR3 DNA: TGTGCCAGCAGGAGACAGGGGGCAGATACGCAGTATTTT; CDR3 protein: CASRRQGADTQYF
J gene: TRBJ2-1; D gene: .; clone size: few; V gene: TRBV5-1; CDR3 DNA: TGCGCCAGCAGCTTAACGGCGGGCGAACACAATGAGCAGTTCTTC; CDR3 protein: CASSLTAGEHNEQFF
J gene: TRBJ1-6; D gene: .; clone size: .; V gene: TRBV7-6; CDR3 DNA: TGTGCCAGCAGCCCCCTCACAGGAAATAATTCACCCCTCCACTTT; CDR3 protein: CASSPLTGNNSPLHF
J gene: TRBJ1-1; D gene: TRBD1; clone size: .; V gene: TRBV5-4; CDR3 DNA: TGTGCCAGCAGCGTGACCGGGACAGCTGAAGCTTTCTTT; CDR3 protein: CASSVTGTAEAFF
J gene: TRBJ1-4; D gene: .; clone size: once; V gene: TRBV7-9; CDR3 DNA: TGTGCCAGCAGCAATCTCAGGGCGTACGATGAAAAACTGTTTTTT; CDR3 protein: CASSNLRAYDEKLFF
J gene: TRBJ2-7; D gene: TRBD2; clone size: .; V gene: TRBV6-6; CDR3 DNA: TGTGCCAGCAGGGGTTGGGCTAGCGGGGAAACTTACGAGCAGTACTTC; CDR3 protein: CASRGWASGETYEQYF
J gene: TRBJ1-5; D gene: .; clone size: .; V gene: TRBV7-9; CDR3 DNA: TGTGCCAGCAGCTTGGACAGCGGCAATCAGCCCCAGCATTTT; CDR3 protein: CASSLDSGNQPQHF
J gene: TRBJ2-7; D gene: .; clone size: .; V gene: TRBV30; CDR3 DNA: TGTGCCTGGAGTGGACATCTCTACGAGCAGTACTTC; CDR3 protein: CAWSGHLYEQYF
J gene: TRBJ2-1; D gene: TRBD1; clone size: .; V gene: TRBV10-3; CDR3 DNA: TGTGCCATCAGGGGGACAGGGGATGAGCAGTTCTTC; CDR3 protein: CAIRGTGDEQFF
J gene: TRBJ2-5; D gene: .; clone size: .; V gene: TRBV7-9; CDR3 DNA: TGTTCCAGCAGCCCAGGGGAGTTCCTTTACCAAGAGACCCAGTACTTC; CDR3 protein: CSSSPGEFLYQETQYF
J gene: TRBJ2-4; D gene: .; clone size: .; V gene: TRBV5-8; CDR3 DNA: TGTGCCAGCAGCTTGGGTGTATACAAAAACATTCAGTACTTC; CDR3 protein: CASSLGVYKNIQYF
J gene: TRBJ1-1; D gene: .; clone size: .; V gene: TRBV13; CDR3 DNA: TGTGCCAGCAGCTTAGCCGGACCAGACAGAATGAACACTGAAGCTTTCTTT; CDR3 protein: CASSLAGPDRMNTEAFF
J gene: TRBJ2-7; D gene: TRBD1; clone size: .; V gene: TRBV6-6; CDR3 DNA: TGTGCCAGCAGTTCCCCGACAGGGGGGGATGTCTACGAGCAGTACTTC; CDR3 protein: CASSSPTGGDVYEQYF
J gene: TRBJ1-2; D gene: .; clone size: .; V gene: TRBV10-3; CDR3 DNA: TGTGCCATCAGTGACGCAGGGTTGGACACCTTC; CDR3 protein: CAISDAGLDTF
J gene: TRBJ2-1; D gene: .; clone size: once; V gene: TRBV5-4; CDR3 DNA: TGTGCCAGCAGCTTTAAATCCTACAATGAGCAGTTCTTC; CDR3 protein: CASSFKSYNEQFF
J gene: TRBJ2-1; D gene: .; clone size: few; V gene: TRBV2; CDR3 DNA: TGTGCCAGCACGAAATACTTGACAGGCTCCCCCGAATACAATGAGCAGTTCTTC; CDR3 protein: CASTKYLTGSPEYNEQFF
J gene: TRBJ1-6; D gene: .; clone size: once; V gene: TRBV5-4; CDR3 DNA: TGTGCCAGCAGCCCTGGCGGGGGGGGCCTTTCACCCCTCCACTTT; CDR3 protein: CASSPGGGGLSPLHF
J gene: TRBJ1-6; D gene: .; clone size: .; V gene: TRBV5-4; CDR3 DNA: TGTGCCAGCAGCCCGGGATCCTATAATTCACCCCTCCACTTT; CDR3 protein: CASSPGSYNSPLHF
J gene: TRBJ2-7; D gene: .; clone size: .; V gene: TRBV18; CDR3 DNA: TGTGCCAGCTCACCCCTAGGTGGCGGTTCGGCCTACGAGCAGTACTTC; CDR3 protein: CASSPLGGGSAYEQYF
J gene: TRBJ2-7; D gene: TRBD2; clone size: .; V gene: TRBV2; CDR3 DNA: TGTGCCAGCAGTGGGCCCTTAGCGGGAGCGCCGTACGAGCAGTACTTC; CDR3 protein: CASSGPLAGAPYEQYF
J gene: TRBJ1-4; D gene: .; clone size: .; V gene: TRBV7-9; CDR3 DNA: TGTGCCAGCAGCTTCCTACAGGGAACGGCTAATGAAAAACTGTTTTTT; CDR3 protein: CASSFLQGTANEKLFF
J gene: TRBJ2-1; D gene: TRBD2; clone size: .; V gene: TRBV5-1; CDR3 DNA: TGCGCCAGCAGCTTGGCCCAGCGGGGGGGATATAATGAGCAGTTCTTC; CDR3 protein: CASSLAQRGGYNEQFF
J gene: TRBJ2-7; D gene: TRBD2; clone size: .; V gene: TRBV4-1; CDR3 DNA: TGCGCCAGCAGCCAATCGCGACTAGCGGCCTACGAGCAGTACTTC; CDR3 protein: CASSQSRLAAYEQYF
J gene: TRBJ1-2; D gene: TRBD1; clone size: .; V gene: TRBV2; CDR3 DNA: TGTGCCAGCAGGAGGAATACGGACAGGGGCTATGGCTACACCTTC; CDR3 protein: CASRRNTDRGYGYTF
J gene: TRBJ2-5; D gene: TRBD2; clone size: .; V gene: TRBV9; CDR3 DNA: TGTGCCAGCGGTTCGAGCGGGAGCAAGACCCAGTACTTC; CDR3 protein: CASGSSGSKTQYF
J gene: TRBJ2-3; D gene: TRBD2; clone size: .; V gene: TRBV2; CDR3 DNA: TGTGCCAGCAGTGCTACCGGACTAGCGGGAGCAAGTGATACGCAGTATTTT; CDR3 protein: CASSATGLAGASDTQYF
J gene: TRBJ2-1; D gene: TRBD2; clone size: .; V gene: TRBV6-5; CDR3 DNA: TGTGCCAGCAGTCAGCGGGGCCCCAATGAGCAGTTCTTC; CDR3 protein: CASSQRGPNEQFF
J gene: TRBJ1-2; D gene: TRBD1; clone size: .; V gene: TRBV14; CDR3 DNA: TGTGCCAGCAGCCAAGGAAACCCAGGGGGCCCAGGGTATGGCTACACCTTC; CDR3 protein: CASSQGNPGGPGYGYTF
J gene: TRBJ1-1; D gene: .; clone size: .; V gene: TRBV5-6; CDR3 DNA: TGTGCCAGCAGAATCCAGAACACTGAAGCTTTCTTT; CDR3 protein: CASRIQNTEAFF
J gene: TRBJ1-1; D gene: .; clone size: .; V gene: TRBV18; CDR3 DNA: TGTGCCAGCTCACCGACAGCTTTAAATGAAGCTTTCTTT; CDR3 protein: CASSPTALNEAFF
J gene: TRBJ2-1; D gene: TRBD2; clone size: .; V gene: TRBV9; CDR3 DNA: TGTGCCAGCAGCATTACCCCGGGACTAGGCTACAATGAGCAGTTCTTC; CDR3 protein: CASSITPGLGYNEQFF
J gene: TRBJ1-1; D gene: TRBD1; clone size: .; V gene: TRBV6-5; CDR3 DNA: TGTGCCAGCAGTACGGACAGGCAAAGCGCTGAAGCTTTCTTT; CDR3 protein: CASSTDRQSAEAFF
J gene: TRBJ2-1; D gene: TRBD2; clone size: .; V gene: TRBV2; CDR3 DNA: TGTGCCAGCAGTGTCCTAGCGGGGAGCTCCTACAATGAGCAGTTCTTC; CDR3 protein: CASSVLAGSSYNEQFF
J gene: TRBJ2-3; D gene: TRBD2; clone size: .; V gene: TRBV12-5; CDR3 DNA: TGTGCTAGTGGTTTGGTAGGCGGGTCTAGCGGTACAGATACGCAGTATTTT; CDR3 protein: CASGLVGGSSGTDTQYF
J gene: TRBJ2-7; D gene: .; clone size: once; V gene: TRBV5-4; CDR3 DNA: TGTGCCAGCAGCTTGAGCCGGGATTCCTACGAGCAGTACTTC; CDR3 protein: CASSLSRDSYEQYF